This TCR beta chain was sequenced for a study of blood T cells in healthy people across ages. There are 16 residues in the CDR3. Between the trimmed V and J ends, which lost 3 bases and 8 bases, there was a span of 22 bases. Germline assignment: CDR1 MDHEN and CDR2 SYDVKM. Worth noting for this clonotype: Its antigen is currently unknown.

Study results and caveats: PBMC samples, being unsorted, prevented any conclusive comparison of naive and antigen-experienced cells.

Together with a sample-barcoded 5' primer, a J-beta primer mix was included in a second PCR lasting roughly 6 to 12 cycles. MiXCR, applied by TCRdb to the 5' RACE reads, yields one record per CDR3 protein. The sample includes 1 million or so distinct CDR3 sequences, 40% to 50% seen only once; the top ten take under 20%. The sample was blood. The genes are TRBV28 and TRBJ1-2; maybe TRBD1 (6 bases). The receptor was derived from a woman aged 60-75 years in good health. This CDR3 reads CASSFMGATLTNGYTF. The CDR3 DNA reads TGTGCCAGCAGTTTTATGGGGGCGACTCTTACGAACGGCTACACCTTC.